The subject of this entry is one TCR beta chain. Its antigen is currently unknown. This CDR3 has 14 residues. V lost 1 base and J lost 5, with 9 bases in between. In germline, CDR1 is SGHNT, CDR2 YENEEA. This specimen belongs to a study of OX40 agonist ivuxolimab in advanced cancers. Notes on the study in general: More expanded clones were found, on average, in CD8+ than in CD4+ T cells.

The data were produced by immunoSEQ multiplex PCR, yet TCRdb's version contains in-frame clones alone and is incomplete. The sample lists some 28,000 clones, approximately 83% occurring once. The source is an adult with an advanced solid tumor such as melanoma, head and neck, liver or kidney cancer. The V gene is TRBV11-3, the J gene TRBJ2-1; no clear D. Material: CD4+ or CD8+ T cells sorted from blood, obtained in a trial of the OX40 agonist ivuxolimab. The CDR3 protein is CASSLVSRDNEQFF. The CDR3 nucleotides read TGTGCCAGCAGCTTAGTGAGTAGAGACAATGAGCAGTTCTTC.